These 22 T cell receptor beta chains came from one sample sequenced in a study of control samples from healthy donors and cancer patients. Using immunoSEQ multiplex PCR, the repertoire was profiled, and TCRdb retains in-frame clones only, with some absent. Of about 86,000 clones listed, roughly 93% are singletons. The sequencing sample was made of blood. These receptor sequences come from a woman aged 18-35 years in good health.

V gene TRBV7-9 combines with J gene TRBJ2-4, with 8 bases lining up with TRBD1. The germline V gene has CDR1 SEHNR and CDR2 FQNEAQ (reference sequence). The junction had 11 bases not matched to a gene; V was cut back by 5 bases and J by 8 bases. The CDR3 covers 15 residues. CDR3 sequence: CASSQTTGAIYIQYF. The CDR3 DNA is TGTGCCAGCAGCCAGACGACAGGGGCAATCTACATTCAGTACTTC. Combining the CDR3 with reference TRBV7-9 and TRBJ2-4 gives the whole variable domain DTGVSQNPRHKITKRGQNVTFRCDPISEHNRLYWYRQTLGQGPEFLTYFQNEAQLEKSRLLSDRFSAERPKGSFSTLEIQRTEQGDSAMYLCASSQTTGAIYIQYFGAGTRLSVL.

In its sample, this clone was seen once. The CDR3 DNA reads as TGTGCCAGTGGCAGGGAGGGTCAGCCCCAGCATTTT. Amino acids: CASGREGQPQHF. The chain employs TRBV19 and TRBJ1-5; possibly TRBD1 for D (5 bases). V lost 8 bases to trimming and J lost 6 bases, with 11 bases between them. The germline CDR1 and CDR2 sequences are LNHDA and SQIVND (reference sequence). This CDR3 is 12 amino acids long.

Written as DNA, the CDR3 is TGTGCCAGCAGTCCCAGGGGCGGTGGCAATCAGCCCCAGCATTTT. Its translation: CASSPRGGGNQPQHF. The gene calls are TRBV28 and TRBJ1-5; possible D gene TRBD1, 6 bases. The germline V and J ends were trimmed by 5 bases and 2 bases, with 13 bases remaining between them. The CDR3 runs to 15 residues. The germline gives CDR1 MDHEN, CDR2 SYDVKM.

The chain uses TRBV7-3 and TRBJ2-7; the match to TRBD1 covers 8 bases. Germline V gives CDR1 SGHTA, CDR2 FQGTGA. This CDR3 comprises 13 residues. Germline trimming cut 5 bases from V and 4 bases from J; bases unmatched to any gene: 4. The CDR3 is CASSTRQGYEQYF. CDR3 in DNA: TGTGCCAGCAGCACAAGACAGGGGTACGAGCAGTACTTC.

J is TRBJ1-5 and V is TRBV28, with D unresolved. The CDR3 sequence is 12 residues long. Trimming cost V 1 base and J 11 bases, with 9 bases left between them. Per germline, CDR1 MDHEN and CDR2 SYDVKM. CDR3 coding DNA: TGTGCCAGCAGTTTATACCAATACGCCCAGCATTTT. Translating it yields CASSLYQYAQHF.

The CDR3 sequence: CASRKIDREYGYTF. The CDR3 DNA sequence: TGTGCCAGCAGAAAAATCGACAGGGAATATGGCTACACCTTC. The rearrangement uses TRBV6-6 and TRBJ1-2; 7 bases align to TRBD1. The CDR3 runs to 14 residues. The V segment lost 6 bases and the J segment 5 bases; nucleotides outside the gene matches: 9. Germline loops: CDR1 MNHNY, CDR2 SVGAGI (reference sequence).

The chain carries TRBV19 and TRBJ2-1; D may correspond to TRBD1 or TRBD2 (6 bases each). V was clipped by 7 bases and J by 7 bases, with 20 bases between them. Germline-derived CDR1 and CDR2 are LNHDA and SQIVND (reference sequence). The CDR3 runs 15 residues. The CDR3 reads CASTRGPGGVNEQFF. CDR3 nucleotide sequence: TGTGCCAGTACTCGGGGGCCAGGAGGAGTGAATGAGCAGTTCTTC. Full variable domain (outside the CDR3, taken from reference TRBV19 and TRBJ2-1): DGGITQSPKYLFRKEGQNVTLSCEQNLNHDAMYWYRQDPGQGLRLIYYSQIVNDFQKGDIAEGYSVSREKKESFPLTVTSAQKNPTAFYLCASTRGPGGVNEQFFGPGTRLTVL.

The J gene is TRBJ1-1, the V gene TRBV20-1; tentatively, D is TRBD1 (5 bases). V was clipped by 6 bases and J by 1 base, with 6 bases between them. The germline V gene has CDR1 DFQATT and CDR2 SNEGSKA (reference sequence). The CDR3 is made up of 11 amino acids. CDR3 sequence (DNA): TGCAGTGCCAGGGAGAACACTGAAGCTTTCTTT. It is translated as CSARENTEAFF.

Here the CDR3 DNA reads TGTGCCAGCAGCCAAGCCGACAGGGGGCGTCATAACGAGCAGTACTTC. As protein: CASSQADRGRHNEQYF. The chain uses TRBV4-2 and TRBJ2-7; TRBD1 matches 10 bases. J was trimmed by 5 bases and V by 1 base; bases with no gene match: 8. The CDR3 totals 16 residues. CDR1 and CDR2 (germline): LGHNA, YNFKEQ.

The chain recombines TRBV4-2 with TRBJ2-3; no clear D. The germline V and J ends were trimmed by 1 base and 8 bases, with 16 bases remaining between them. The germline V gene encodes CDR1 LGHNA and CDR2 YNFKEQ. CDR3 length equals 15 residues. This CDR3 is CASSQVVPSQPTQYF. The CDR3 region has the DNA TGTGCCAGCAGCCAAGTAGTCCCTTCCCAGCCTACGCAGTATTTT.

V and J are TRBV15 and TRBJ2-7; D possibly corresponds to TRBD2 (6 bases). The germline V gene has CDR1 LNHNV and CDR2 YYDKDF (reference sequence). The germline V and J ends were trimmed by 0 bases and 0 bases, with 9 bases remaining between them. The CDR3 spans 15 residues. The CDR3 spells CATSRDPGVSYEQYF. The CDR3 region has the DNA TGTGCCACCAGCAGAGATCCGGGGGTCTCCTACGAGCAGTACTTC.

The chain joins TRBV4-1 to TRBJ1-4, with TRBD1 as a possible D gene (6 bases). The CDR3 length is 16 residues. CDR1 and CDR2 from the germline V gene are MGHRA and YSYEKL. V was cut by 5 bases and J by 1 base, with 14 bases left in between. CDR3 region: CASSFRTAITNEKLFF. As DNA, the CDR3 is TGCGCCAGCAGCTTCAGGACAGCCATAACTAATGAAAAACTGTTTTTT.

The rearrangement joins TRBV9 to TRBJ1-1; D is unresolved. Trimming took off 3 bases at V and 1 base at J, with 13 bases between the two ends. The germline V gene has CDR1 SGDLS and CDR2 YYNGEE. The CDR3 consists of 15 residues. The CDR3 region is CASSAPAGWNTEAFF. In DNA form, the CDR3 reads TGTGCCAGCAGCGCTCCGGCCGGCTGGAACACTGAAGCTTTCTTT.

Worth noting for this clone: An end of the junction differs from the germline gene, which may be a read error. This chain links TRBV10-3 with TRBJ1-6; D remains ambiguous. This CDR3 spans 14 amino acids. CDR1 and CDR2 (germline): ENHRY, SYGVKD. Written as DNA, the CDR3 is TGTGCCATCGGTGAGGGCGCCTATAATTCACCCCTCCACTTT. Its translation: CAIGEGAYNSPLHF.

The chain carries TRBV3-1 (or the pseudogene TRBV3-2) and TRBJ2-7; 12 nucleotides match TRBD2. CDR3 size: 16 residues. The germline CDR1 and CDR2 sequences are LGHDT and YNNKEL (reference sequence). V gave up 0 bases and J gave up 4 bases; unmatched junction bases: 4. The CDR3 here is CASSQDSTSGRYEQYF. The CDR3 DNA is TGTGCCAGCAGCCAAGACTCGACTAGCGGGAGATACGAGCAGTACTTC.

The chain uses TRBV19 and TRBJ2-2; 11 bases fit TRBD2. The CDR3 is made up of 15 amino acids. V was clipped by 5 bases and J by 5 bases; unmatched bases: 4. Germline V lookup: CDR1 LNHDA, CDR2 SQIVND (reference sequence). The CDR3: CASSPRTSGTGELFF. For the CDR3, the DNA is TGTGCCAGTAGTCCCCGGACTAGCGGGACCGGGGAGCTGTTTTTT.

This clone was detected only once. The DNA for the CDR3 is TGTGCCAGCAGCTTAGGAGTTGGGACAGGGTACGGAGAGACCCAGTACTTC. Protein sequence: CASSLGVGTGYGETQYF. V and J are TRBV7-2 and TRBJ2-5; 9 bases are a match to TRBD1. The germline V gene has CDR1 SGHTA and CDR2 FQGNSA. The CDR3 loop spans 17 amino acids. The ends lost 1 base at V and 4 bases at J; junction bases unmatched: 10.

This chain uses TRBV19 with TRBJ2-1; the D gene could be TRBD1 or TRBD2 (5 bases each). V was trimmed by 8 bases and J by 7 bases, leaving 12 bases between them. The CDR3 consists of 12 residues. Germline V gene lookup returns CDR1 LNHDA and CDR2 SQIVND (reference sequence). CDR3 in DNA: TGTGCCAGTTTGGGGGATGGGAATGAGCAGTTCTTC. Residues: CASLGDGNEQFF.

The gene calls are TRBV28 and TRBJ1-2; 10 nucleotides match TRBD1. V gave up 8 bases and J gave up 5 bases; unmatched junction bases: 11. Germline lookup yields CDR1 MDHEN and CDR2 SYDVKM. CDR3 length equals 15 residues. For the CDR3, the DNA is TGTGCCAGCCGAGTGCCGGGACAGGGGTTATATGGCTACACCTTC. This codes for CASRVPGQGLYGYTF.

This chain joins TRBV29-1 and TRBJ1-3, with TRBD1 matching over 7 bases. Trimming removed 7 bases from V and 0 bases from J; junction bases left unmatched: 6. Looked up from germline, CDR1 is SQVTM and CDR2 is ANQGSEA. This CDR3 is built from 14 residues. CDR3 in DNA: TGCAGCGGGACAGGCGGAAACTCTGGAAACACCATATATTTT. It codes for CSGTGGNSGNTIYF. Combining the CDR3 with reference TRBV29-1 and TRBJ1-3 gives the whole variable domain SAVISQKPSRDICQRGTSLTIQCQVDSQVTMMFWYRQQPGQSLTLIATANQGSEATYESGFVIDKFPISRPNLTFSTLTVSNMSPEDSSIYLCSGTGGNSGNTIYFGEGSWLTVV.

CDR3 sequence: CATSRAGAGNYGYTF. The CDR3 bases are TGTGCCACCAGCAGAGCCGGAGCAGGGAACTATGGCTACACCTTC. V is TRBV15 and J is TRBJ1-2; TRBD1 is a possible D gene (5 bases). This CDR3 has 15 residues. Between the trimmed V and J ends, which lost 1 base and 2 bases, there was a span of 11 bases. CDR1 and CDR2 from the germline V gene are LNHNV and YYDKDF (reference sequence).

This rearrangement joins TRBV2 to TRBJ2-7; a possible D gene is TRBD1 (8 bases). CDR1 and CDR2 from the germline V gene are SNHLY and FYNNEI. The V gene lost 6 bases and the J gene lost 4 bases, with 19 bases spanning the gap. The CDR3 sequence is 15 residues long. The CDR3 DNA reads TGTGCCAGCAGAACCCTGTACAGGGGGGGTTACGAGCAGTACTTC. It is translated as CASRTLYRGGYEQYF. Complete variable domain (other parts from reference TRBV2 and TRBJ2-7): EPEVTQTPSHQVTQMGQEVILRCVPISNHLYFYWYRQILGQKVEFLVSFYNNEISEKSEIFDDQFSVERPDGSNFTLKIRSTKLEDSAMYFCASRTLYRGGYEQYFGPGTRLTVT.